These 6 T cell receptor beta chains share one sample of origin, sequenced in a study of T-cell reconstitution after alpha-beta-depleted transplantation in children. During its preparation, the TCRbeta library received unique molecular identifiers. TCRdb passed the PCR reads through MiXCR, listing each CDR3 protein once. Counted here are around 580,000 distinct CDR3 sequences, about 21% occurring once; the ten biggest clones make up roughly 13%. The source material was PBMCs, mostly from graft donor cells, sampled 360 days after TCRalphabeta/CD19-depleted stem cell transplant. The receptor set was obtained from a boy less than two years old who had a stem cell transplant for acute myeloid leukemia, so the T cells may come from the graft donor.

This clonotype was counted only a few times. The chain couples TRBV7-2 to TRBJ1-1, with D possibly being TRBD1 (5 bases). This CDR3 spans 13 amino acids. V lost 0 bases, J lost 7 bases, and 9 bases lay in between. The V gene's germline CDR1 is SGHTA and CDR2 FQGNSA. Here the CDR3 reads CASSLARQSEAFF. CDR3 bases: TGTGCCAGCAGCTTAGCGAGACAGAGTGAAGCTTTCTTT.

There are many counts of this clonotype. The chain is built from TRBV11-2 and TRBJ1-1; D gene uncertain. Germline lookup yields CDR1 SGHAT and CDR2 FQNNGV. This CDR3 is 13 amino acids long. The ends were cut back, 6 bases at V and 4 bases at J, with 12 bases in the middle. The CDR3, as DNA: TGTGCCAGCAGACCATTAGGGTTCACTGAAGCTTTCTTT. Its protein product is CASRPLGFTEAFF.

This clonotype was found a few times. This rearrangement joins TRBV21-1 to TRBJ1-3; the table gives TRBD1 as D, unverified against the DNA. TRBV21-1 is classified as a pseudogene. The CDR3 is 14 residues long. CDR3 sequence (DNA): TGTGCCAGCTTTTGGGCAGGGTTTGGAAACACCATATATTTT. As protein: CASFWAGFGNTIYF.

This clonotype was counted a few times. The chain's CDR3 is CASSGTGMNEQFF. Written as DNA, the CDR3 is TGTGCCAGCAGCGGGACAGGTATGAATGAGCAGTTCTTC. The chain uses TRBV9 and TRBJ2-1; 7 bases fit TRBD1. The CDR3 covers 13 residues. The J segment lost 7 bases and the V segment lost 3 bases, leaving 4 bases of the junction unmatched. Germline V gene sequence: CDR1 SGDLS, CDR2 YYNGEE.

This chain connects TRBV7-2 to TRBJ1-4; 10 nucleotides line up with TRBD1. The germline CDR1 and CDR2 sequences are SGHTA and FQGNSA. Losses at the gene ends were 5 bases for V and 8 bases for J; bases not matched to a gene: 8. The CDR3 is made up of 15 amino acids. The CDR3 reads CASSNLTGGGEKLFF. CDR3 nucleotides: TGTGCCAGCAGCAACCTGACAGGGGGCGGCGAAAAACTGTTTTTT. The full variable domain, with the rest looked up from reference TRBV7-2 and TRBJ1-4, is GAGVSQSPSNKVTEKGKDVELRCDPISGHTALYWYRQSLGQGLEFLIYFQGNSAPDKSGLPSDRFSAERTGGSVSTLTIQRTQQEDSAVYLCASSNLTGGGEKLFFGSGTQLSVL.

The chain carries TRBV7-9 and TRBJ2-3; D is unresolved. In germline, CDR1 is SEHNR, CDR2 FQNEAQ (reference sequence). V gave up 4 bases and J gave up 0 bases, with 11 bases separating them. The CDR3 contains 15 residues. The CDR3 region is CASSSWTLSTDTQYF. The CDR3 DNA follows: TGTGCCAGCAGCTCTTGGACCCTGAGCACAGATACGCAGTATTTT. The whole variable domain, filled in from reference TRBV7-9 and TRBJ2-3, reads DTGVSQNPRHKITKRGQNVTFRCDPISEHNRLYWYRQTLGQGPEFLTYFQNEAQLEKSRLLSDRFSAERPKGSFSTLEIQRTEQGDSAMYLCASSSWTLSTDTQYFGPGTRLTVL.